The entry that follows covers one T cell receptor (beta chain) sequence. This sample is part of a study of T cells in Graves' hyperthyroidism and ophthalmopathy. Unmatched junction bases numbered 10, after V lost 3 bases and J lost 7 bases. The CDR3 runs 15 residues. Germline-derived CDR1 and CDR2 are SGDLS and YYNGEE. Amplification of TCR beta CDR3 regions used RNA as the template. During a first-round RT-PCR of the TCR CDR3, the HTBI primer set was used. A single record per CDR3 protein comes from TCRdb applying MiXCR to the multiplex PCR reads. The top ten hold less than 9.5% of the sample, which has about 700,000 distinct CDR3 sequences, just under 45% seen once.

The sample taken for sequencing was peripheral blood or thyroid tissue (not recorded which). The clonotype originates from an adult man with Graves' disease, either hyperthyroidism or ophthalmopathy (not recorded which). This chain links TRBV9 with TRBJ1-5, with TRBD1 matching 7 bases. As DNA, the CDR3 is TGTGCCAGCAGCGGTCGACAGGGCAGCGGACAGCCCCAGCATTTT. Amino acids: CASSGRQGSGQPQHF.